The present entry profiles one TCR beta chain with its context. The antigen is undetermined. All donors participated as healthy donors of bone marrow. The data originate from a study of cytomegalovirus exposure and HLA in healthy donors. Study observations and caveats: Some V segments, including TRBV6-2 and TRBV6-3, were excluded as indistinguishable. In presence/absence analyses, roughly uniform sequencing depth across donors was assumed.

Trimming at V came to 5 bases and at J to 4 bases, leaving 4 bases not matched to a gene. Germline V gene data show CDR1 as SEHNR and CDR2 as FQNEAQ (reference sequence). The CDR3 covers 13 residues. PCR employed 60 Vbeta and 13 Jbeta primers. Using immunoSEQ multiplex PCR, the repertoire was profiled, and TCRdb retains in-frame clones only, with some absent. The table records about 140,000 clones, almost 85% of them present only once. The rearrangement uses TRBV7-9 and TRBJ2-7; 8 bases are shared with TRBD1. This TCR derives from a woman aged 40 to 49 in good health and CMV-seronegative. Sequenced material: PBMCs. In DNA form, the CDR3 reads TGTGCCAGCAGCCGACAGGGGACGTACGAGCAGTACTTC. Translating it yields CASSRQGTYEQYF.